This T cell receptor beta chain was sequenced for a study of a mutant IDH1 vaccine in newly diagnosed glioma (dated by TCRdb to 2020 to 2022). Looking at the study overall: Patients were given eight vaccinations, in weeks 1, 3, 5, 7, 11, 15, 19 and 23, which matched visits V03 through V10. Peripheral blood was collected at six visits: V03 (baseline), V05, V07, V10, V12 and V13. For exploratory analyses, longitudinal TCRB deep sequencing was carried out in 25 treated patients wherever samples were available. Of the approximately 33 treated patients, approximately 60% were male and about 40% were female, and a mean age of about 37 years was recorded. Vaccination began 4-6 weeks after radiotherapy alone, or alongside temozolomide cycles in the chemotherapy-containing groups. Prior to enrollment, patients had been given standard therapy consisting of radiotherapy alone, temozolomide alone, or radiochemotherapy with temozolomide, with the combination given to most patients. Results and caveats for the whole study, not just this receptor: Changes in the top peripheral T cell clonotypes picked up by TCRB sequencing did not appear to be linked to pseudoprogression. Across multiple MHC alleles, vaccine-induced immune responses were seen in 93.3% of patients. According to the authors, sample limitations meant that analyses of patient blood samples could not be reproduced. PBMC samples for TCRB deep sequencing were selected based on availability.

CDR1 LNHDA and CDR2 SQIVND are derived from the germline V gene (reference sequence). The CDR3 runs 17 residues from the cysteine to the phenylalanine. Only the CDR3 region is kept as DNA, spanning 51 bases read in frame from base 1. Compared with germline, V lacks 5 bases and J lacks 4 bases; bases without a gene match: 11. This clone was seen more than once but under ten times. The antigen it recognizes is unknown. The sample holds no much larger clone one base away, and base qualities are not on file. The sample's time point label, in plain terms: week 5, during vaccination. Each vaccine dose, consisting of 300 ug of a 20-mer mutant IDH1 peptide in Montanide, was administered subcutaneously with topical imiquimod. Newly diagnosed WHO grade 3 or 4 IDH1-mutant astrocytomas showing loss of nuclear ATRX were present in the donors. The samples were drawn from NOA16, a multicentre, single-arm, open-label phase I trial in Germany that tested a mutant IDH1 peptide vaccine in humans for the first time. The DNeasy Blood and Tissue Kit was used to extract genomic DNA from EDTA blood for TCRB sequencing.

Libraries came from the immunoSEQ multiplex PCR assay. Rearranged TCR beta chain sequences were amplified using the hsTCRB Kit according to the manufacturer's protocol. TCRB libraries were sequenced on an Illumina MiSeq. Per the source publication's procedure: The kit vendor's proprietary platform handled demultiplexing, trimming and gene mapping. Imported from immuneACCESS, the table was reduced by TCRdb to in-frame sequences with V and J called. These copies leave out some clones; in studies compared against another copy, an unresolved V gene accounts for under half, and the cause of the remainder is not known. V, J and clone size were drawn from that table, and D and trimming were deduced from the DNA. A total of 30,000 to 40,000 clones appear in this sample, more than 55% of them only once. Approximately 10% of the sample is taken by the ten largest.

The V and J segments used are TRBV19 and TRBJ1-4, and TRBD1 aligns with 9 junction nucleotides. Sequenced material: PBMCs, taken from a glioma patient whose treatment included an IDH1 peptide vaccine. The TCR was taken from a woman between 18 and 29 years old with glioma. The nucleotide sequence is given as TGTGCCAGTAGTGTTCCGGGACAGGGAGTTCTTAATGAAAAACTGTTTTTT. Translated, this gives CASSVPGQGVLNEKLFF. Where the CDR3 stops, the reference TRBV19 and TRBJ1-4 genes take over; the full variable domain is DGGITQSPKYLFRKEGQNVTLSCEQNLNHDAMYWYRQDPGQGLRLIYYSQIVNDFQKGDIAEGYSVSREKKESFPLTVTSAQKNPTAFYLCASSVPGQGVLNEKLFFGSGTQLSVL.